This entry features one T cell receptor beta chain sequence. The antigen remains unidentified. The sample belongs to a study of vaccination and CD4 T cells after COVID-19. On the study more broadly: A median of 72 days (range 14 to 241) separated dose two from the taking of post-vaccine samples.

This sample's treatment: approximately nine-day PBMC culture with coronavirus spike peptide pools or control peptides (ViraFEST assay). The CDR3 extends over 14 amino acids. Germline V lookup: CDR1 SGHNT, CDR2 YENEEA. Trimming removed 5 bases at V and 0 bases at J, with 8 bases between. Sequenced with the Oncomine TCR Beta short-read assay was DNA taken from cultured CD4+ T cells. TCRdb ran MiXCR on the PCR reads and lists one entry per CDR3 protein. This sample has some 4,400 distinct CDR3 sequences, with 40% to 55% found just once. This TCR was sampled from a human donor who had recovered from COVID-19. The J gene is TRBJ1-3, the V gene TRBV11-3; no clear D gene. Specimen: CD4+ T cells from blood, cultured in vitro. The CDR3 DNA reads TGTGCCAGCAGCCTGGCCGTCTCTGGAAACACCATATATTTT. Protein sequence: CASSLAVSGNTIYF.